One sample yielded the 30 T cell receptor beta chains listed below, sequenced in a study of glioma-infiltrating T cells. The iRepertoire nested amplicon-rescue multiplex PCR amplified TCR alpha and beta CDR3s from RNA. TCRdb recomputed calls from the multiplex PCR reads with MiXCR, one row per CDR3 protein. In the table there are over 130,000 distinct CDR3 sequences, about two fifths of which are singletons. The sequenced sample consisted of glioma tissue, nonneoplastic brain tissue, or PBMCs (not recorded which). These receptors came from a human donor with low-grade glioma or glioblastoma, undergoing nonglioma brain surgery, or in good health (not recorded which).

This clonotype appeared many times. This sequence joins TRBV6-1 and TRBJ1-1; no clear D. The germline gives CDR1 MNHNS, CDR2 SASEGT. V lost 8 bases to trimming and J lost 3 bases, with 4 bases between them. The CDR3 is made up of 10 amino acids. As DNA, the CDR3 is TGTGCCAGCGGGTACACTGAAGCTTTCTTT. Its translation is CASGYTEAFF.

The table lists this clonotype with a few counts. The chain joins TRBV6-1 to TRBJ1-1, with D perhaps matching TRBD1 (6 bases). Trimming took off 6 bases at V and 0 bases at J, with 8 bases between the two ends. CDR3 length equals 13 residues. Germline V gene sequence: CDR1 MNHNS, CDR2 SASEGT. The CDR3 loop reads CASRRQVNTEAFF. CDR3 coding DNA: TGTGCCAGCAGGAGACAGGTGAACACTGAAGCTTTCTTT.

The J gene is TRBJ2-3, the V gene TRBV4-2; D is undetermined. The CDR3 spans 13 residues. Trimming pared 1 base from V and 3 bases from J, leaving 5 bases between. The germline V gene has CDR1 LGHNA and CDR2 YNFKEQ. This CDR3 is CASSQVRTDTQYF. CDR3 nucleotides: TGTGCCAGCAGCCAAGTCCGGACAGATACGCAGTATTTT.

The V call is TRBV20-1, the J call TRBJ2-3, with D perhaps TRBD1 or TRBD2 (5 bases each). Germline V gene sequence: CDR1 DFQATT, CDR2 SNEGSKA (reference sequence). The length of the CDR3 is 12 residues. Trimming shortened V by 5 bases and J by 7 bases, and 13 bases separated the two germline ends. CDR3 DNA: TGCAGTGCTCCGGAGGACACTTATACGCAGTATTTT. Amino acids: CSAPEDTYTQYF.

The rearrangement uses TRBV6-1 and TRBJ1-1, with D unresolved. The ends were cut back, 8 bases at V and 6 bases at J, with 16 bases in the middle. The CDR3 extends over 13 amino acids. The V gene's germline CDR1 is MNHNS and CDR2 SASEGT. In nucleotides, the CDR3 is TGTGCCAGCCAGTTGGGGAGTAGCGCTGAAGCTTTCTTT. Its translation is CASQLGSSAEAFF.

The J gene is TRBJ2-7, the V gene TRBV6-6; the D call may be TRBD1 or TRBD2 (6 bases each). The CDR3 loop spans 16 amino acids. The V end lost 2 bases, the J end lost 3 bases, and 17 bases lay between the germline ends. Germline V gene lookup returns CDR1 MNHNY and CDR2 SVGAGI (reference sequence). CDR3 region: CASSYGTSGDFYEQYF. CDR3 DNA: TGTGCCAGCAGTTACGGGACGTCAGGGGACTTCTACGAGCAGTACTTC.

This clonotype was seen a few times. CDR3 amino acids: CASSPEAGGDNSPLHF. The CDR3, as DNA: TGTGCCAGCAGCCCCGAGGCCGGAGGCGATAATTCACCCCTCCACTTT. The chain has TRBV12-3 or TRBV12-4 and TRBJ1-6; D gene ambiguous. V lost 6 bases to trimming and J lost 5 bases, with 17 bases between them. This CDR3 spans 16 amino acids.

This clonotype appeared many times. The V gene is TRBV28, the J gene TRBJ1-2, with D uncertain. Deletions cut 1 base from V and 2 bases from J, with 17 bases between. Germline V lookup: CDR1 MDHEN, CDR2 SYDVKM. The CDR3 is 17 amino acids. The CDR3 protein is CASSLFGGRTRNYGYTF. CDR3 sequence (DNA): TGTGCCAGCAGTTTATTTGGAGGGAGGACGAGAAACTATGGCTACACCTTC.

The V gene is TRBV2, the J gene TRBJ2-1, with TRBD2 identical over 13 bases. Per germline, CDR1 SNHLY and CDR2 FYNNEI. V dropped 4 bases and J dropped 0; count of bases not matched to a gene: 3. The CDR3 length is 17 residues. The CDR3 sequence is CASSGTSGRTSYNEQFF. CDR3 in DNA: TGTGCCAGCAGTGGGACTAGCGGGAGAACCTCCTACAATGAGCAGTTCTTC.

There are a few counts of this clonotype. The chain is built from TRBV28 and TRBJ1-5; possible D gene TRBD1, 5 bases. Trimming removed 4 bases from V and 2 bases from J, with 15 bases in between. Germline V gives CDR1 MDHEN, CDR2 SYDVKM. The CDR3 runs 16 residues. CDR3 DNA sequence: TGTGCCAGCAGTTCCCCAACTTCAGGGCGCAATCAGCCCCAGCATTTT. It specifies CASSSPTSGRNQPQHF.

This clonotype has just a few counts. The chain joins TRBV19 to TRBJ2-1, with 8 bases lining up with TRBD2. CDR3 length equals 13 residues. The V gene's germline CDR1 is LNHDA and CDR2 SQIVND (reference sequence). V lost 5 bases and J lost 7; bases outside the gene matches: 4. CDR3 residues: CASSYSGKNEQFF. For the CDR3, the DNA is TGTGCCAGTAGTTATAGCGGGAAGAATGAGCAGTTCTTC.

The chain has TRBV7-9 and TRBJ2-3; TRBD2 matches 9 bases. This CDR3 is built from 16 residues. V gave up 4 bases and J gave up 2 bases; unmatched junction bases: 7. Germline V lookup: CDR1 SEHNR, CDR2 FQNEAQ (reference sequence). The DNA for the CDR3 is TGTGCCAGCAGCTCGACTAGCGGAAAAATCACAGATACGCAGTATTTT. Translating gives CASSSTSGKITDTQYF.

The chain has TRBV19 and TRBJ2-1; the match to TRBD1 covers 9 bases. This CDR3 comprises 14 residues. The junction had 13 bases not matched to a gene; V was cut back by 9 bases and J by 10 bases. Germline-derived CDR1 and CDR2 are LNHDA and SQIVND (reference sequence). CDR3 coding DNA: TGTGCCAGCCGCGAGGACAGGGGATCCTACGAGCAGTTCTTC. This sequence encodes CASREDRGSYEQFF.

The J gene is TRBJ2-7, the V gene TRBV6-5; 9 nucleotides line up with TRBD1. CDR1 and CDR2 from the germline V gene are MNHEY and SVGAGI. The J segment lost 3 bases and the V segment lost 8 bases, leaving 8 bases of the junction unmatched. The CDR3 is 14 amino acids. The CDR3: CASGGTGPFYEQYF. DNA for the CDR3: TGTGCCAGCGGAGGGACAGGGCCTTTCTACGAGCAGTACTTC.

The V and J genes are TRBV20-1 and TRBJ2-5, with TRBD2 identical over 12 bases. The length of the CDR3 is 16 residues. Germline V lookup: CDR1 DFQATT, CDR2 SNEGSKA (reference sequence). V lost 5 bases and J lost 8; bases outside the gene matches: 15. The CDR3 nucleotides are TGCAGTGCTCCACCCCTGACTAGCGGGAGAGGAGATACCCAGTACTTC. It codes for CSAPPLTSGRGDTQYF.

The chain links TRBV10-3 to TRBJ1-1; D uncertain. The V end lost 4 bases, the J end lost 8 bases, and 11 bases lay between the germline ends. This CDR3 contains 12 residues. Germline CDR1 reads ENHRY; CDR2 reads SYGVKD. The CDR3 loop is CAISVDNREAFF. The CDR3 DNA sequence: TGTGCCATCAGTGTCGACAACCGCGAAGCTTTCTTT.

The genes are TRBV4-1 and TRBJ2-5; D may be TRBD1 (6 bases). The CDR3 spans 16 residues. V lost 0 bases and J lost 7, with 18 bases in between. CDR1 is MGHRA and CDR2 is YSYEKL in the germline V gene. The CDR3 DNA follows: TGCGCCAGCAGCCAAGATCGAGCTGGACAGACTGGGACCCAGTACTTC. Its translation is CASSQDRAGQTGTQYF.

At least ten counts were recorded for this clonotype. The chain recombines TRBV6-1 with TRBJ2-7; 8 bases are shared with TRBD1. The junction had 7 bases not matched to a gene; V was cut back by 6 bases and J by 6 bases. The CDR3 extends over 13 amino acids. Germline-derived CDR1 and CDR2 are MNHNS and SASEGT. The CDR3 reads CASRQGQGIEQYF. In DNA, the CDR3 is TGTGCCAGCAGACAAGGACAGGGAATCGAGCAGTACTTC.

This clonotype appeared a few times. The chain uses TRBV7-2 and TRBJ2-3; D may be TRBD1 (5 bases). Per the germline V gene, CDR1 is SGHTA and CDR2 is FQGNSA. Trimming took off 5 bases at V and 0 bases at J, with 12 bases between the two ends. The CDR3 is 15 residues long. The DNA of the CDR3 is TGTGCCAGCAGCCTGGGTGGGGCTAGCACAGATACGCAGTATTTT. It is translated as CASSLGGASTDTQYF. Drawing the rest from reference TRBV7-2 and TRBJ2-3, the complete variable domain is GAGVSQSPSNKVTEKGKDVELRCDPISGHTALYWYRQSLGQGLEFLIYFQGNSAPDKSGLPSDRFSAERTGGSVSTLTIQRTQQEDSAVYLCASSLGGASTDTQYFGPGTRLTVL.

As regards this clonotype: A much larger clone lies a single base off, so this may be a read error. The DNA for the CDR3 is TGTGCCAGCGGGGGCACTCAAGCTTTCTTT. Encoded protein: CASGGTQAFF. The V call is TRBV10-2, the J call TRBJ1-1, with a tentative D call TRBD1 (6 bases). Germline V CDR1 and CDR2: WSHSY, SAAADI. This CDR3 has 10 amino acids.

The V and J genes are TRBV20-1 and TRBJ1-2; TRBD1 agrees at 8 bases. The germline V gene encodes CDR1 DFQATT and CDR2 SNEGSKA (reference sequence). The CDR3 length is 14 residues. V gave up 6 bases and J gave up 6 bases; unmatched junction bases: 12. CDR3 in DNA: TGCAGTGCAACCGGGACAGGTTCGCCGCATGGCTACACCTTC. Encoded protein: CSATGTGSPHGYTF.

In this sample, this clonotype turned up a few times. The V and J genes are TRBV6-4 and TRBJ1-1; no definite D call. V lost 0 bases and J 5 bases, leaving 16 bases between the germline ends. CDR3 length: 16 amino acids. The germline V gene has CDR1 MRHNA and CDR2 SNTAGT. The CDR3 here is CASSDSYKTPKTEAFF. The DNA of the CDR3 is TGTGCCAGCAGTGACTCCTACAAAACACCCAAAACTGAAGCTTTCTTT.

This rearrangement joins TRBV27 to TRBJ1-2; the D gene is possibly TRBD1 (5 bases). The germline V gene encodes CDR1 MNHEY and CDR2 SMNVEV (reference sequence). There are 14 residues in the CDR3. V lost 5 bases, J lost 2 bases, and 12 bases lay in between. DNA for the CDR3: TGTGCCAGCAGTCTCCGGGACCGAAACTATGGCTACACCTTC. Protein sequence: CASSLRDRNYGYTF.

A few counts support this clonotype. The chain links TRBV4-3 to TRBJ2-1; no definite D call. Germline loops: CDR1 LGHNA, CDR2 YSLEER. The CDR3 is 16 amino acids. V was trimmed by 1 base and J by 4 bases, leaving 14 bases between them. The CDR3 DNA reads TGCGCCAGCAGCCAAGGCCTGGCTAGGCGTTACAATGAGCAGTTCTTC. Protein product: CASSQGLARRYNEQFF.

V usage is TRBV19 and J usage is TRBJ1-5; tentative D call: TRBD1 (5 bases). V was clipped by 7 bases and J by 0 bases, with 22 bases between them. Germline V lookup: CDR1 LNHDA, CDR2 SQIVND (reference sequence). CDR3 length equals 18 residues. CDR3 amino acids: CASTDRAGGPVSNQPQHF. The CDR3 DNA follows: TGTGCCAGTACCGACAGAGCCGGGGGTCCTGTTAGCAATCAGCCCCAGCATTTT.

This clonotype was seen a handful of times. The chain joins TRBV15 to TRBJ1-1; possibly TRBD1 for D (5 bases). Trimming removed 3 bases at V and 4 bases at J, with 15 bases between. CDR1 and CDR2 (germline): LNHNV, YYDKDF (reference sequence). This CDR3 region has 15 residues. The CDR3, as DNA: TGTGCCACCAGCAGGCCCCGGGGGGTGGGCACTGAAGCTTTCTTT. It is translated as CATSRPRGVGTEAFF.

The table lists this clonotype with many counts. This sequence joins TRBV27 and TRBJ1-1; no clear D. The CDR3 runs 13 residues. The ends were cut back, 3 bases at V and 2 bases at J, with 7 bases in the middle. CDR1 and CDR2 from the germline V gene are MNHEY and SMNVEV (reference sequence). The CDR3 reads CASSLRENTEAFF. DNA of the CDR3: TGTGCCAGCAGTTTGAGGGAAAACACTGAAGCTTTCTTT.

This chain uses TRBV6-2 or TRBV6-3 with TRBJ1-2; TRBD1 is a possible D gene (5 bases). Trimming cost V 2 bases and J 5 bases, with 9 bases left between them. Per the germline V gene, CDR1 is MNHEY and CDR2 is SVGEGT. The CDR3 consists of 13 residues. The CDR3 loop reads CASSYGREYGYTF. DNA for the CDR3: TGTGCCAGCAGTTACGGCAGGGAATATGGCTACACCTTC.

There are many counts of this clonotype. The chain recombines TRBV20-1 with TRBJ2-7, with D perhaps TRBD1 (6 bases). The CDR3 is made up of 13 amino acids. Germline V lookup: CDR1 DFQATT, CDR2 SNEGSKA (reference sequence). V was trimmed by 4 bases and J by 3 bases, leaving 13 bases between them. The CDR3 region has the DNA TGCAGTGCTAAACCATCAGGGGTCTACGAGCAGTACTTC. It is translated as CSAKPSGVYEQYF.

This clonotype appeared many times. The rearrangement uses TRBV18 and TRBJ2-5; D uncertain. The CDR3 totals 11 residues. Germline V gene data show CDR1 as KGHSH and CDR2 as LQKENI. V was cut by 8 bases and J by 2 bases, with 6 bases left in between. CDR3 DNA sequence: TGTGCCAGCAGCCGTCAAGAGACCCAGTACTTC. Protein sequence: CASSRQETQYF.